What follows describes a single T cell receptor (beta chain). The method was immunoSEQ multiplex PCR; TCRdb's version includes in-frame clones alone and lacks a portion of them. The table lists 250,000 or so clones, roughly 88% of them singletons, with about 3% in the top ten. These data are taken from a study of blood T cell repertoires in COVID-19. Sample: peripheral blood. The source of this sequence is a young woman with active or convalescent COVID-19.

The CDR3 region has the DNA TGTGCCAGCAGCCAAGGTACGGGGGGAACCACAGATACGCAGTATTTT. Its protein product is CASSQGTGGTTDTQYF. V gene TRBV5-5 combines with J gene TRBJ2-3; the match to TRBD2 covers 7 bases. This CDR3 contains 16 residues. After removal of 4 bases from V and 2 bases from J, the junction contained 10 bases not matched to a gene. Germline V gene data show CDR1 as SGHKS and CDR2 as YYEKEE (reference sequence).